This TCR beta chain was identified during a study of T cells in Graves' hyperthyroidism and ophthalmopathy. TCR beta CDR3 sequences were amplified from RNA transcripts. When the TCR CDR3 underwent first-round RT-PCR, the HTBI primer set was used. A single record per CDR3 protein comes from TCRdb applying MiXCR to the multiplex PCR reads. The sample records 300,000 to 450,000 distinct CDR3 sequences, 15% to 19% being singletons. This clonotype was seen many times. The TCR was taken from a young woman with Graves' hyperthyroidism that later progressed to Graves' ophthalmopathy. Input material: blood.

The CDR3 DNA reads TGTGCCAGCAGCCAAGTACGGTCTTCCTACGAGCAGTACTTC. Protein product: CASSQVRSSYEQYF. V gene TRBV3-1 combines with J gene TRBJ2-7; no clear D. V dropped 1 base and J dropped 1 base, with 8 bases sitting between them. The CDR3 contains 14 residues. The germline V gene encodes CDR1 LGHDT and CDR2 YNNKEL (reference sequence).